One sample yielded the 5 T cell receptor beta chains listed below, sequenced in a study of blood T cell repertoires in COVID-19. Sequenced by immunoSEQ multiplex PCR; TCRdb stores in-frame clones only, minus some. The data contain a few hundred thousand clones, 75% to 90% of them singletons. The sequenced sample was PBMCs or T cells enriched from blood (not recorded which). Receptors originate from a woman in her 40s who had recovered from COVID-19.

V is TRBV7-2 and J is TRBJ2-5, with TRBD2 matching 10 bases. V gave up 5 bases and J gave up 7 bases; unmatched junction bases: 10. Germline V gene sequence: CDR1 SGHTA, CDR2 FQGNSA. The CDR3 is made up of 15 amino acids. The DNA of the CDR3 is TGTGCCAGCAGCCCCACCCTAGCGGGGGAAGGGACCCAGTACTTC. It codes for CASSPTLAGEGTQYF.

The chain carries TRBV7-2 and TRBJ2-3; tentative D call: TRBD1 (5 bases). The V gene's germline CDR1 is SGHTA and CDR2 FQGNSA. Trimming shortened V by 3 bases and J by 0 bases, and 13 bases separated the two germline ends. The CDR3 covers 16 residues. CDR3 in DNA: TGTGCCAGCAGCTTGTTAGGGGATCCTAGCACAGATACGCAGTATTTT. This encodes CASSLLGDPSTDTQYF.

This chain connects TRBV28 to TRBJ1-2; unclear D gene. From germline, CDR1 is MDHEN and CDR2 SYDVKM. The CDR3 has 15 residues. Trimming took 4 bases from V and 8 from J, leaving 20 bases between them. The CDR3: CASSSGGREVLGYTF. The CDR3 DNA reads TGTGCCAGCAGTTCCGGAGGCCGCGAAGTCCTCGGCTACACCTTC.

The CDR3 sequence: CASSLGGTSGSQNIQYF. For the CDR3, the DNA is TGTGCCAGCAGCTTAGGGGGGACTAGCGGTAGCCAAAACATTCAGTACTTC. This chain connects TRBV11-3 to TRBJ2-4; 11 bases match TRBD2. The CDR3 has 17 residues. After removal of 1 base from V and 5 bases from J, the junction contained 7 bases not matched to a gene. Per germline, CDR1 SGHNT and CDR2 YENEEA.

This clone was counted many times. The same CDR3 arises from other DNA sequences in this sample as well. This chain joins TRBV19 and TRBJ2-7; TRBD1 might be the D (6 bases). The CDR3 runs to 13 residues. Looked up from germline, CDR1 is LNHDA and CDR2 is SQIVND (reference sequence). Trimming removed 3 bases from V and 2 bases from J, with 8 bases in between. The CDR3 sequence is CASSIPGAYEQYF. CDR3 nucleotide sequence: TGTGCCAGTAGTATCCCAGGGGCCTACGAGCAGTACTTC.